This TCR beta chain was captured in a study of T cell changes during pregnancy in multiple sclerosis. V lost 1 base and J lost 4, with 7 bases in between. Per germline, CDR1 LNHNV and CDR2 YYDKDF (reference sequence). The CDR3 consists of 13 residues. The data were produced by immunoSEQ multiplex PCR, yet TCRdb's version contains in-frame clones alone and is incomplete. This sample yields about 50,000 clones, of which 90% to 95% are seen a single time; roughly 0.4% belongs to the top ten. This sequence originates from a female donor with multiple sclerosis, enrolled in a pregnancy study. The chain recombines TRBV15 with TRBJ1-1; D ambiguous. The specimen comprised CD4+ T cells from peripheral blood mononuclear cells, sampled after pregnancy. The CDR3 region is CATSRGEGTEAFF. The CDR3 DNA sequence: TGTGCCACCAGCAGAGGCGAGGGCACTGAAGCTTTCTTT. Filled out from reference TRBV15 and TRBJ1-1, the complete variable domain reads DAMVIQNPRYQVTQFGKPVTLSCSQTLNHNVMYWYQQKSSQAPKLLFHYYDKDFNNEADTPDNFQSRRPNTSFCFLDIRSPGLGDTAMYLCATSRGEGTEAFFGQGTRLTVV.